This TCR beta chain appears in the sequencing data of a study of CD4+ T cells in melanoma. Study outcomes and limitations: Diverse differentiation states were reported for melanoma neoantigen-specific CD4+ T cells. A reported correlation linked neoantigen-specific CD4+ T cells to CD8+, macrophage and B cell function.

Germline V gives CDR1 KGHSH, CDR2 LQKENI. The CDR3 extends over 14 amino acids. Losses at the gene ends were 5 bases for V and 4 bases for J; bases not matched to a gene: 8. Turning to this clone: The antigen remains undetermined.

Produced via immunoSEQ multiplex PCR; TCRdb's table is partial and in-frame only. Of approximately 20,000 clones listed, about three quarters are singletons. The chain couples TRBV18 to TRBJ2-7; 7 nucleotides match TRBD2. The sequence was collected from a human donor with melanoma. CDR3 sequence reads: CASSLAGGQYEQYF. In DNA, the CDR3 is TGTGCCAGCTCATTAGCGGGCGGGCAATACGAGCAGTACTTC.